One TCR beta chain is described in this entry. Antigen: not known. In TCRdb, the 5' RACE reads were re-called with MiXCR into one record per CDR3 protein. The sample consists of 400,000 or so distinct CDR3 sequences, around 18% of them appearing once. These data come from a study of T-cell memory formation after mild COVID-19. On the study more broadly: TCR clusters were mostly donor specific. Findings and limits, study-wide: In pre-infection memory, a portion of responding clones appeared, which suggested that cross-reactive memory joined.

Trimming removed 6 bases from V and 0 bases from J; junction bases left unmatched: 11. This CDR3 region has 16 residues. Germline-derived CDR1 and CDR2 are KGHSH and LQKENI. This receptor was identified in an adult woman who had mild COVID-19 (a few samples of this study predate the infection). Cell type and time point are not known. Sequencing was done on a sample of PBMCs or a T cell subset sorted from them (not recorded which). The V call is TRBV18, the J call TRBJ2-7, with 7 bases lining up with TRBD1. CDR3 sequence reads: CASSHTPGTDSYEQYF. Written as DNA, the CDR3 is TGTGCCAGCTCTCACACACCAGGGACAGACTCCTACGAGCAGTACTTC.